This T cell receptor beta chain was recorded in a study of CD8+CD57+ T cells in acquired aplastic anemia (dated by TCRdb to 2016 to 2018). With regard to the full study: DNA extracted from sorted CD4+ and CD8+ cells had a mean of approximately 3.3 ug, with a range of roughly 0.2 to 30 ug. CD8+CD57+ expansion was defined as frequency above the mean frequency observed in healthy subjects. Beyond this particular receptor, the publication reports: Roughly 30 CD8+ CDR3 sequences were shared between patients and controls but appeared highly expressed in patients and within their immunodominant clones. No significant difference in CD8+ Simpson's diversity was found between patients and healthy controls (P=0.060).

TCR beta VDJ combination and CDR3 sequence profiling used genomic DNA as the template. TCR repertoire sequencing was run on an Illumina HiSeq 2000. The study's processing was this. TRBV/TRBJ rearrangement plots, CDR3 size and DJ length profiles, and Simpson's diversity index were used to evaluate the repertoires. The most abundant DNA sequence in the deep sequencing data was defined as the immunodominant clone. CDR3 amino acid sequences were checked for sharing between subjects and were compared against published repertoires and the VDJdb database. In TCRdb, the public reads were trimmed at Q25 with fastp and aligned with MiXCR, with productive beta chains retained. For every CDR3 protein sequence, its rows merge into one entry that carries the most common genes and DNA. TCRdb assigned the V and J calls; the authors' analysis was not used. The sample records around 170,000 distinct CDR3 sequences, roughly 50% of which are singletons. Of the sample, 3.2% is held by the ten largest clones.

This clonotype was detected only a few times. Its antigen is unknown. Per-base qualities were not stored, and no clone one base away is much larger. Flow cytometry had shown CD8+CD57+ cell expansion in the patients selected for sequencing. Every patient had a diagnosis of severe acquired aplastic anemia based on International Study of Aplastic Anemia and Agranulocytosis and Camitta criteria. No therapy had been received by the patients at the time of blood sampling. In this study, sorted CD4+ and CD8+ T cells from the blood of healthy subjects and of severe aplastic anemia patients had their TCR repertoires deep-sequenced. Patients were enrolled in the USA under clinicaltrials.gov protocols 00001620, 01623167, 00001397, 00071045, 00081523 and 00961064. Ficoll-Paque density gradient centrifugation was used to isolate peripheral blood mononuclear cells. Before DNA extraction, CD4+ and CD8+ T cells were sorted with FACS or magnetic beads.

From the cysteine up to the phenylalanine, the CDR3 has a length of 15 residues. Only CDR3 DNA remains: 45 bases, in frame from the first base. Taken from the germline V gene, the CDR1 and CDR2 loops are SQVTM and ANQGSEA. V sheds 6 bases and J sheds 6 bases, leaving 21 bases between their ends. The origin of this receptor is a human donor with aplastic anemia. The sample was sorted CD4+, CD8+, or CD8+CD57+ T cells (not recorded which) from PBMCs. The chain is encoded by TRBV29-1 joined to TRBJ2-1; a tentative D match to TRBD2 spans 6 bases. The CDR3 region: CSVALRGRTGNEQFF. The sequence in DNA is TGCAGCGTCGCACTACGGGGGAGAACGGGCAATGAGCAGTTCTTC.